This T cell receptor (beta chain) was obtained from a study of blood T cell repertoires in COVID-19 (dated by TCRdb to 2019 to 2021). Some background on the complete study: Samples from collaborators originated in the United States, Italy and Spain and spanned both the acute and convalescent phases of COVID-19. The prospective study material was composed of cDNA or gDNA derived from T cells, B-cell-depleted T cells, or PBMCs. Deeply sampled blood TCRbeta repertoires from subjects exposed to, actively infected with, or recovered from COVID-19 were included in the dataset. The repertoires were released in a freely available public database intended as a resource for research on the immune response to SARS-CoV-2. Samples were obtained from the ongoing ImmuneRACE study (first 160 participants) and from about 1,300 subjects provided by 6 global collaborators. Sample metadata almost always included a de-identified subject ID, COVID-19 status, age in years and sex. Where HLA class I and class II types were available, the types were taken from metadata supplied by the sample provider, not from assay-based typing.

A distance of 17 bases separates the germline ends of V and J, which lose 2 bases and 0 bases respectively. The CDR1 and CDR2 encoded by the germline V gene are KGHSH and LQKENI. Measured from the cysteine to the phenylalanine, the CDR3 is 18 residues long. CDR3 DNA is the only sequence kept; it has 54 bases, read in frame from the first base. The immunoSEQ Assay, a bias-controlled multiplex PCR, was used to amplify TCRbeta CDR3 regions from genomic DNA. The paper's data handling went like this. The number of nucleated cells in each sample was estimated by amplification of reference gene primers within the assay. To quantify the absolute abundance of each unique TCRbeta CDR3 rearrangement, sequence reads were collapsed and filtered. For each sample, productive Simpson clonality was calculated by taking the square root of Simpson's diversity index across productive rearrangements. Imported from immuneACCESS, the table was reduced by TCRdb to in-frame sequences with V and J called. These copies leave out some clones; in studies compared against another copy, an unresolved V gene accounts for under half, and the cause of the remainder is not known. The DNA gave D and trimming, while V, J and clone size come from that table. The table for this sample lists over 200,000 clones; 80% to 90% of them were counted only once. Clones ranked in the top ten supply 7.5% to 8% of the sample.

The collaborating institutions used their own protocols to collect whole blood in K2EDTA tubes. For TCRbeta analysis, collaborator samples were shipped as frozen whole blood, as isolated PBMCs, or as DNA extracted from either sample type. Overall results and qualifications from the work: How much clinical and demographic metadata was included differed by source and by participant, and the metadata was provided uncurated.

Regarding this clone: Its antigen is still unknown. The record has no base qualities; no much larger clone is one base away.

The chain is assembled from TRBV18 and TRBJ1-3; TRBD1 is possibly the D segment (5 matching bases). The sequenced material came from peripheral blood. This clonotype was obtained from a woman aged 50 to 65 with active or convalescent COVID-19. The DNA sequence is TGTGCCAGCTCACCATCGGGGCCGGGAGTGGCCTCTGGAAACACCATATATTTT. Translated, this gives CASSPSGPGVASGNTIYF.